This is a list of T cell receptor beta chains from one sample in a study of regulatory T cells in long-lasting Graves disease. Via MiXCR, TCRdb re-called the multiplex PCR reads, giving one row per CDR3 protein. The table lists 450,000 or so distinct CDR3 sequences, 22% of them singletons, with 13% in the top ten. Here the sequenced sample was peripheral blood mononuclear cells (PBMCs), taken when the disease was refractory, from a patient treated with antithyroid drugs. The receptors shown here come from a female donor with Graves disease. CDR3s include the opening cysteine and the closing phenylalanine or tryptophan. D genes are given only for firm matches. Size tells how often a clone was seen (once, few, many) or the class of an expanded clone, and some rows leave it out.

>few|.|TRBJ1-2|TRBV3-1|13
TGTGCCAGCAGCCAAGACTGGAACTATGGCTACACCTTC
CASSQDWNYGYTF
>once|.|TRBJ1-5|TRBV20-1|14
TGCAGTGCTATCCAGGGGCAGGGGAATCAGCCCCAGCATTTT
CSAIQGQGNQPQHF
>few|.|TRBJ1-2|TRBV19|13
TGTGCCAGTAGTAAGAGCGAGACTTATGGCTACACCTTC
CASSKSETYGYTF
>many|.|TRBJ2-7|TRBV28|14
TGTGCCAGCAGCCGTGTGGGGGGATCCTACGAGCAGTACTTC
CASSRVGGSYEQYF
>.|.|TRBJ2-5|TRBV19|14
TGTGCCAGTAGTATGGGGGGAGGTTCGGAGACCCAGTACTTC
CASSMGGGSETQYF
>.|TRBD1|TRBJ1-1|TRBV10-3|15
TGTGCCATCAGCCTACTGCAGGGGGGGGAGAGTGAAGCTTTCTTT
CAISLLQGGESEAFF
>many|.|TRBJ2-5|TRBV12-3/TRBV12-4|16
TGTGCCAGCCTCCCCGCTCGCGGGGTTTTCGCGGAGACCCAGTACTTC
CASLPARGVFAETQYF
>.|TRBD2|TRBJ2-2|TRBV10-3|17
TGTGCCATCAGGGACGGACTAGCGGGGGGCTCAACCGGGGAGCTGTTTTTT
CAIRDGLAGGSTGELFF
>many|TRBD2|TRBJ2-1|TRBV28|14
TGTGCCAGCAGTCCTTTAGCGGGGTGGAATGAGCAGTTCTTC
CASSPLAGWNEQFF
>many|.|TRBJ2-7|TRBV28|14
TGTGCCAGCAGTAATCTAGCGACCCGTCGCGAGCAGTACTTC
CASSNLATRREQYF
>.|.|TRBJ2-2|TRBV29-1|12
TGCAGCGGGGGGAAGAACACCGGGGAGCTGTTTTTT
CSGGKNTGELFF
>.|TRBD1|TRBJ2-4|TRBV5-6|15
TGTGCCAGCGAACTGAGGGGGCTCGGCAAAAACATTCAGTACTTC
CASELRGLGKNIQYF
>many|.|TRBJ1-1|TRBV29-1|14
TGCAGCGTGTTCGTTGGGGCCCAGAACACTGAAGCTTTCTTT
CSVFVGAQNTEAFF
>many|.|TRBJ1-1|TRBV6-1|14
TGTGCCAGCAGACCACCGGGACCCACCCTGGGAGCTTTCTTT
CASRPPGPTLGAFF
>many|TRBD1|TRBJ2-2|TRBV20-1|13
TGCAGTGCTAGGGGGACAGGGCGCGGGGAGCTGTTTTTT
CSARGTGRGELFF
>few|TRBD2|TRBJ2-7|TRBV7-2|15
TGTGCCAGCACCAACCCGACTAGCGGGGGTAACGAGCAGTACTTC
CASTNPTSGGNEQYF
>.|.|TRBJ2-7|TRBV3-1|13
TGTGCCAGCAGCCAAATAGGAGCCTACGAGCAGTACTTC
CASSQIGAYEQYF
>few|TRBD1|TRBJ1-6|TRBV19|16
TGTGCCAGTAGTACCGGACCGGGACAGGCTGATTCACCCCTCCACTTT
CASSTGPGQADSPLHF